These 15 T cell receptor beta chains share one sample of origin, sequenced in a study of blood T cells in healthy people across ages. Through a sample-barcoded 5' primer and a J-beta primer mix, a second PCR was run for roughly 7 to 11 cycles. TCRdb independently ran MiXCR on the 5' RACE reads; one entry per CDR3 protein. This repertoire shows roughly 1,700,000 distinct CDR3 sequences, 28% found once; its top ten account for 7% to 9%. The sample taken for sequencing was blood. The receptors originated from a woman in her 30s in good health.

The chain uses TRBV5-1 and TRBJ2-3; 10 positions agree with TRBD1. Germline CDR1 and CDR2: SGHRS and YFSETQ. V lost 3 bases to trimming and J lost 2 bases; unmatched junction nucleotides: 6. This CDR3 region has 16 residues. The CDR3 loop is CASSSTGGFDTDTQYF. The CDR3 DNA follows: TGCGCCAGCAGCTCGACAGGGGGCTTTGACACAGATACGCAGTATTTT. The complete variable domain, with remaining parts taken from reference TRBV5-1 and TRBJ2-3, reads KAGVTQTPRYLIKTRGQQVTLSCSPISGHRSVSWYQQTPGQGLQFLFEYFSETQRNKGNFPGRFSGRQFSNSRSEMNVSTLELGDSALYLCASSSTGGFDTDTQYFGPGTRLTVL.

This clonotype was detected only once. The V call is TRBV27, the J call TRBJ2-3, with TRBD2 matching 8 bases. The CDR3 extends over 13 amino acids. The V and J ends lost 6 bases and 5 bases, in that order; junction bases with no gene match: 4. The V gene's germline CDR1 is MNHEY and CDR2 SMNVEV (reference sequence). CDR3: CASRAGDIDTQYF. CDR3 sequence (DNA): TGTGCCAGCAGAGCGGGGGATATAGATACGCAGTATTTT.

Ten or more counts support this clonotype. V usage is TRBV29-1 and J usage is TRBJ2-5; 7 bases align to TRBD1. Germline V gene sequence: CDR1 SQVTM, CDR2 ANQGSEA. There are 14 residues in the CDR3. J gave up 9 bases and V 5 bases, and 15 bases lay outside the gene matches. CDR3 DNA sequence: TGCAGCGTTACTCCGGGACAGCGTACGGCGTCCCAGTACTTC. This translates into CSVTPGQRTASQYF.

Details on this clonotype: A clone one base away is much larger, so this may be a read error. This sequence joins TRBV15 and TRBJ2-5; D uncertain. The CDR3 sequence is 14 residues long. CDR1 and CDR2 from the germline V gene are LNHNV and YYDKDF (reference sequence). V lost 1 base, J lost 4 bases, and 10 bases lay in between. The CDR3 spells CATSRGLGRETQYF. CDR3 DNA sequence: TGTGCCACCAGCAGAGGTTTAGGCAGAGAGACCCAGTACTTC. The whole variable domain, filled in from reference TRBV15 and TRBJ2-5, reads DAMVIQNPRYQVTQFGKPVTLSCSQTLNHNVMYWYQQKSSQAPKLLFHYYDKDFNNEADTPDNFQSRRPNTSFCFLDIRSPGLGDTAMYLCATSRGLGRETQYFGPGTRLLVL.

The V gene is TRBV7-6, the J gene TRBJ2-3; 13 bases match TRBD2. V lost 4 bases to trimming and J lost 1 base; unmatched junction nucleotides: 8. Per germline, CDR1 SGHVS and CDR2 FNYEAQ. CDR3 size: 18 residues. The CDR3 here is CASSSKPGLAGGTDTQYF. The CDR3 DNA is TGTGCCAGCAGCTCCAAACCAGGACTAGCGGGAGGCACAGATACGCAGTATTTT.

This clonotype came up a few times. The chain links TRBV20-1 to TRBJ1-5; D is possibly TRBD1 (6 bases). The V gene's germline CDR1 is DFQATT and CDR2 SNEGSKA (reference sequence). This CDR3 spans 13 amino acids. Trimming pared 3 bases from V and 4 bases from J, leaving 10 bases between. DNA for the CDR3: TGCAGTGCTAGGGACAGATTAAATCAGCCCCAGCATTTT. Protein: CSARDRLNQPQHF.

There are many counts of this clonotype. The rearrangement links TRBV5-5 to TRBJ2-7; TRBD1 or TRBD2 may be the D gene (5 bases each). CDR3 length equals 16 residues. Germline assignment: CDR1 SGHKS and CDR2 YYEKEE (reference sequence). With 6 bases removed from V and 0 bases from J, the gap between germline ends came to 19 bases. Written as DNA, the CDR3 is TGTGCCAGCACCATTCGAGGGGACGTAAGCTCCTACGAGCAGTACTTC. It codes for CASTIRGDVSSYEQYF.

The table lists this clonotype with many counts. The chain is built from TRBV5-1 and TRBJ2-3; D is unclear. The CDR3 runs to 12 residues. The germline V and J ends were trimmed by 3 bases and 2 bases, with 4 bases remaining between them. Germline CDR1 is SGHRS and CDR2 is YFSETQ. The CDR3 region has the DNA TGCGCCAGCAGCTACGACACAGATACGCAGTATTTT. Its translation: CASSYDTDTQYF.

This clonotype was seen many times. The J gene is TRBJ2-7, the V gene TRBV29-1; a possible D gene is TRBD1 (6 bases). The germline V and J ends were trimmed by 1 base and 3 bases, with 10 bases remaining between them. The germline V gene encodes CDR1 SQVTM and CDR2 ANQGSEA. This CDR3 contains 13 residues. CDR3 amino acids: CSVEVTGLYEQYF. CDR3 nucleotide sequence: TGCAGCGTTGAAGTGACAGGTCTCTACGAGCAGTACTTC.

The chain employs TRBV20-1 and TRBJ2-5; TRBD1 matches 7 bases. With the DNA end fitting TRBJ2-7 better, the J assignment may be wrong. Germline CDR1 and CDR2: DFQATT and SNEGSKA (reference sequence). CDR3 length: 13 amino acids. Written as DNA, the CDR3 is TGCAGTGCTAGTCCGGGACAGCCGACCGAGCAGTACTTC. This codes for CSASPGQPTEQYF.

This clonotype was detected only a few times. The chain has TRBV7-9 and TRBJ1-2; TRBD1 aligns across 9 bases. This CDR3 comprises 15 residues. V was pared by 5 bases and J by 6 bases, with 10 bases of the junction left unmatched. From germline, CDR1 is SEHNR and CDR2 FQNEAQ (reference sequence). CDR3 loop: CASSLGQGKADGYTF. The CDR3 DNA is TGTGCCAGCAGCCTGGGACAGGGTAAGGCAGATGGCTACACCTTC.

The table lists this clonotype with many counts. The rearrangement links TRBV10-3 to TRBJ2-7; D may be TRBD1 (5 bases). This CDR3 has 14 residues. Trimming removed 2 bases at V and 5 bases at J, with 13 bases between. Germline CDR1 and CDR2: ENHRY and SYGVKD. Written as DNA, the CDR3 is TGTGCCATCAGTGAGGTTGGACAAGAGCACGAGCAGTACTTC. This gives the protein CAISEVGQEHEQYF.

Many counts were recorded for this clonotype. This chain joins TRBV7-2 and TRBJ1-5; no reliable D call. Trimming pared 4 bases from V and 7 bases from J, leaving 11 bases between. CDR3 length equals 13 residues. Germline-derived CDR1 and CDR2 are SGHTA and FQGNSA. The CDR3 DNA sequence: TGTGCCAGCAGCTCCCGGACGGGCCAGCCCCAGCATTTT. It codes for CASSSRTGQPQHF. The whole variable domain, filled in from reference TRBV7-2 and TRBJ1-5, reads GAGVSQSPSNKVTEKGKDVELRCDPISGHTALYWYRQSLGQGLEFLIYFQGNSAPDKSGLPSDRFSAERTGGSVSTLTIQRTQQEDSAVYLCASSSRTGQPQHFGDGTRLSIL.

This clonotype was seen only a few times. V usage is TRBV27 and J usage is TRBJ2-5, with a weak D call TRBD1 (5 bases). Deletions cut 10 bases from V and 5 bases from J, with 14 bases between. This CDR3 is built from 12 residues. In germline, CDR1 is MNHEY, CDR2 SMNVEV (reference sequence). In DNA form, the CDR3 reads TGTGCCACGTCCGCAGGGCAGGAGACCCAGTACTTC. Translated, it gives CATSAGQETQYF.

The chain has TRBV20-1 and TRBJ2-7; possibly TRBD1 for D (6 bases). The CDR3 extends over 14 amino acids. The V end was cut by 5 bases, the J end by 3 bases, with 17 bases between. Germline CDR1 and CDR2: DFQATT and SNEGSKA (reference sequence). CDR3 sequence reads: CSAASGVSYYEQYF. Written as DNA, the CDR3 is TGCAGTGCTGCTTCAGGGGTGTCTTACTACGAGCAGTACTTC.